These 18 T cell receptor beta chains came from one sample sequenced in a study of cytomegalovirus exposure and HLA in healthy donors. The primer mix had 60 Vbeta and 13 Jbeta primers. The protocol was immunoSEQ multiplex PCR, while the TCRdb copy is restricted to in-frame clones and leaves out a portion. The sample lists around 280,000 clones, 80% to 90% occurring once. Specimen: PBMCs. Receptor source: a young woman in good health and CMV-seronegative.

J is TRBJ1-4 and V is TRBV7-9; D remains unclear. CDR1 SEHNR and CDR2 FQNEAQ come from the germline V gene (reference sequence). The V end was cut by 4 bases, the J end by 0 bases, with 9 bases between. The CDR3 sequence is 15 residues long. CDR3 sequence reads: CASSYTFATNEKLFF. In nucleotides, the CDR3 is TGTGCCAGCAGCTACACATTCGCAACTAATGAAAAACTGTTTTTT.

In DNA, the CDR3 is TGTGCCCTTAGCGGGGGGGAATACAATGAGCAGTTCTTC. It translates to CALSGGEYNEQFF. The V call is TRBV6-6, the J call TRBJ2-1; 11 nucleotides match TRBD2. This CDR3 contains 13 residues. V trimming: 11 bases; J trimming: 4 bases; junction bases outside the gene matches: 4. Germline V gives CDR1 MNHNY, CDR2 SVGAGI (reference sequence).

A single count supports this clone. The chain employs TRBV10-3 and TRBJ1-3; D is unresolved. Germline V gene lookup returns CDR1 ENHRY and CDR2 SYGVKD. The CDR3 has 14 amino acids. V dropped 7 bases and J dropped 4 bases, with 14 bases sitting between them. The CDR3 coding sequence is TGTGCCATCACGTTGGGAGCCCCAGGAAACACCATATATTTT. It translates to CAITLGAPGNTIYF.

This sequence joins TRBV10-3 and TRBJ1-2; D perhaps matches TRBD1 (6 bases). CDR3 size: 12 residues. V was clipped by 7 bases and J by 7 bases, with 13 bases between them. Germline loops: CDR1 ENHRY, CDR2 SYGVKD. CDR3 sequence: CAINNDRSGYTF. Here the CDR3 DNA reads TGTGCCATCAATAATGACAGGTCTGGCTACACCTTC.

This clone was seen a few times. V and J are TRBV5-4 and TRBJ2-5; D uncertain. The J call may be wrong; the DNA end is better matched by TRBJ2-7. CDR3 length: 17 residues. The germline V gene has CDR1 SGHNT and CDR2 YYREEE (reference sequence). CDR3 nucleotides: TGTGCCAGCAGCTTGGCCGTCGAGACTCAACTCACCTACGAGCAGTACTTC. Its protein is CASSLAVETQLTYEQYF.

The V gene is TRBV6-6, the J gene TRBJ1-2, with 7 bases aligning to TRBD1. CDR3 length: 14 residues. Unmatched junction bases numbered 5, after V lost 0 bases and J lost 7 bases. CDR1 and CDR2 from the germline V gene are MNHNY and SVGAGI (reference sequence). CDR3 sequence (DNA): TGTGCCAGCAGTTACTCCGGGACAGTCCCTGGCTACACCTTC. Translation gives CASSYSGTVPGYTF.

J is TRBJ1-4 and V is TRBV18; no clear D gene. CDR3 length equals 15 residues. V was cut by 5 bases and J by 3 bases, with 13 bases left in between. Germline V gene sequence: CDR1 KGHSH, CDR2 LQKENI. The DNA for the CDR3 is TGTGCCAGCTCAGCGCACCCTCTATCTAATGAAAAACTGTTTTTT. Its protein product is CASSAHPLSNEKLFF.

The chain links TRBV19 to TRBJ1-1; perhaps TRBD1 as D (6 bases). CDR1 is LNHDA and CDR2 is SQIVND in the germline V gene (reference sequence). V lost 4 bases to trimming and J lost 1 base, with 7 bases between them. This CDR3 region has 13 residues. CDR3 sequence reads: CASSTQGNTEAFF. The CDR3 DNA follows: TGTGCCAGTAGTACACAGGGGAACACTGAAGCTTTCTTT. Looking up the rest from reference TRBV19 and TRBJ1-1 gives the full variable domain: DGGITQSPKYLFRKEGQNVTLSCEQNLNHDAMYWYRQDPGQGLRLIYYSQIVNDFQKGDIAEGYSVSREKKESFPLTVTSAQKNPTAFYLCASSTQGNTEAFFGQGTRLTVV.

The chain has TRBV11-2 and TRBJ1-2; D is unclear. V was shortened by 3 bases and J by 6 bases, with 5 bases between the two germline ends. This CDR3 has 11 residues. CDR1 SGHAT and CDR2 FQNNGV come from the germline V gene. The CDR3 loop is CASSFRNGYTF. CDR3 in DNA: TGTGCCAGCAGCTTCAGAAATGGCTACACCTTC.

The genes are TRBV9 and TRBJ2-7; D may be TRBD1 (7 bases). Germline CDR1 and CDR2: SGDLS and YYNGEE. The CDR3 sequence is 14 residues long. Trimming cost V 0 bases and J 5 bases, with 12 bases left between them. This chain's CDR3 is CASSVVGGTDEQYF. CDR3 nucleotides: TGTGCCAGCAGCGTAGTTGGGGGGACAGACGAGCAGTACTTC.

A single count supports this clone. This chain connects TRBV6-1 to TRBJ2-3; maybe TRBD2 (6 bases). The CDR3 sequence is 14 residues long. The V gene lost 8 bases and the J gene lost 4 bases, with 16 bases spanning the gap. Germline CDR1 is MNHNS and CDR2 is SASEGT. DNA of the CDR3: TGTGCCAGCCCCTCGTCTAGCGTTCCAGATACGCAGTATTTT. The encoded protein is CASPSSSVPDTQYF.

J is TRBJ1-1 and V is TRBV19, with D possibly matching TRBD1 (6 bases). The ends were cut back, 6 bases at V and 0 bases at J, with 17 bases in the middle. Germline V lookup: CDR1 LNHDA, CDR2 SQIVND (reference sequence). The CDR3 is 16 residues long. The CDR3 here is CASSARGLGMNTEAFF. DNA of the CDR3: TGTGCCAGTAGCGCAAGGGGGTTAGGTATGAACACTGAAGCTTTCTTT.

The chain is built from TRBV18 and TRBJ1-2; the match to TRBD1 covers 11 bases. The junction had 3 bases not matched to a gene; V was cut back by 3 bases and J by 6 bases. The CDR3 is 14 amino acids. Germline CDR1 KGHSH, CDR2 LQKENI. The CDR3 sequence: CASSPGQGGNGYTF. CDR3 sequence (DNA): TGTGCCAGCTCACCGGGACAGGGGGGTAATGGCTACACCTTC.

This chain links TRBV2 with TRBJ2-7, with D maybe TRBD2 (6 bases). The CDR3 is 15 residues long. The germline V gene encodes CDR1 SNHLY and CDR2 FYNNEI. The V end was cut by 5 bases, the J end by 2 bases, with 16 bases between. For the CDR3, the DNA is TGTGCCAGCAGTCGACGGACTACAGATACCTACGAGCAGTACTTC. This gives the protein CASSRRTTDTYEQYF.

This rearrangement joins TRBV13 to TRBJ2-3, with a possible D match to TRBD1 (6 bases). Germline V lookup: CDR1 PRHDT, CDR2 FYEKMQ (reference sequence). V gave up 4 bases and J gave up 2 bases, with 16 bases separating them. The CDR3 covers 16 residues. The CDR3 DNA follows: TGTGCCAGCAGCTCCGTGGACAGAGCCCTCACAGATACGCAGTATTTT. Translation gives CASSSVDRALTDTQYF.

This clone was counted between two and nine times. The chain combines TRBV4-1 with TRBJ1-4; D call uncertain. This CDR3 spans 16 amino acids. Deletions cut 3 bases from V and 9 bases from J, with 20 bases between. CDR1 is MGHRA, CDR2 YSYEKL, per germline. CDR3 DNA: TGCGCCAGCAGCCACGAGGAGACGGGAGGGTGGAAAAAACTGTTTTTT. Its translation: CASSHEETGGWKKLFF.

This chain joins TRBV2 and TRBJ2-2, with TRBD2 matching over 9 bases. Germline trimming cut 4 bases from V and 2 bases from J; bases unmatched to any gene: 8. Germline V gene data show CDR1 as SNHLY and CDR2 as FYNNEI. The CDR3 totals 17 residues. As DNA, the CDR3 is TGTGCCAGCAGTGGGCCGCGGGGGGGGATCAACACCGGGGAGCTGTTTTTT. Encoded protein: CASSGPRGGINTGELFF.

The rearrangement uses TRBV4-1 and TRBJ2-7; perhaps TRBD1 as D (5 bases). Per the germline V gene, CDR1 is MGHRA and CDR2 is YSYEKL. The CDR3 covers 17 residues. Trimming shortened V by 4 bases and J by 0 bases, and 19 bases separated the two germline ends. The CDR3 DNA sequence: TGCGCCAGCAGCCTTGGTGCCCAAGGACACACCTCCTACGAGCAGTACTTC. This codes for CASSLGAQGHTSYEQYF.